Only a few counts were recorded for the clone carrying this TCR beta chain. What it recognizes is unknown. This CDR3 comprises 16 residues. In germline, CDR1 is SGHVS, CDR2 FNYEAQ. V lost 1 base and J 0 bases, leaving 10 bases between the germline ends. The sample is drawn from a study of quantifying T cell responses using KT2 cells. About the study: cDNA was made from DNase-treated RNA using alpha and beta constant primers. Estimated efficiency of the T4 ligation step was above 9% under optimum conditions. General observations from the study: KT2 clone alpha and beta sequence counts scaled linearly with input KT2 cell number.

A single-stranded UMI oligo with SP2 sequence was ligated to cDNA 3' ends. The first PCR ran roughly 4 cycles with an equimolar RC1.1 and RC1.2 beta primer mix. TCRdb passed the UMI-ligation and nested PCR reads through MiXCR, listing each CDR3 protein once. The table has roughly 51,000 distinct CDR3 sequences, around 12% seen once. KT2, a clone with a known TCR, was spiked into unfractionated PBMC. The chain carries TRBV7-6 and TRBJ1-5; D unresolved. The source material was PBMCs spiked with cells of the T cell clone KT2. This sequence originates from a human donor. The CDR3 region is CASSLVEDYSNQPQHF. CDR3 sequence (DNA): TGTGCCAGCAGCTTAGTTGAAGACTATAGCAATCAGCCCCAGCATTTT.